Listed here are 20 T cell receptor beta chains from one sample, sequenced in a study of glioma-infiltrating T cells. TCR alpha and beta CDR3 regions were amplified from RNA using iRepertoire nested multiplex PCR. TCRdb processed the multiplex PCR reads anew with MiXCR; each CDR3 protein has one entry. This sample carries over 80,000 distinct CDR3 sequences, approximately 42% of them seen once, and the ten largest clones take roughly two fifths. Sequenced: glioma tissue, nonneoplastic brain tissue, or PBMCs (not recorded which). Receptor source: a human donor with low-grade glioma or glioblastoma, undergoing nonglioma brain surgery, or in good health (not recorded which).

V is TRBV30 and J is TRBJ1-1; D is possibly TRBD1 (6 bases). The CDR3 runs 13 residues. V lost 2 bases and J 1 base, leaving 8 bases between the germline ends. Germline-derived CDR1 and CDR2 are GTSNPN and SVGIG (reference sequence). CDR3 residues: CAWSSRGNTEAFF. In DNA form, the CDR3 reads TGTGCCTGGAGTTCCAGGGGGAACACTGAAGCTTTCTTT. The full variable domain, in which reference TRBV30 and TRBJ1-1 provide the parts outside the CDR3, is SQTIHQWPATLVQPVGSPLSLECTVEGTSNPNLYWYRQAAGRGLQLLFYSVGIGQISSEVPQNLSASRPQDRQFILSSKKLLLSDSGFYLCAWSSRGNTEAFFGQGTRLTVV.

This clonotype occurred many times. V is TRBV5-6 and J is TRBJ1-1, with D uncertain. With 0 bases removed from V and 1 base from J, the gap between germline ends came to 13 bases. Per the germline V gene, CDR1 is SGHDT and CDR2 is YYEEEE. The CDR3 runs 16 residues. This CDR3 reads CASSLDGEKRNTEAFF. The CDR3 nucleotides are TGTGCCAGCAGCTTGGACGGGGAGAAAAGGAACACTGAAGCTTTCTTT.

This clonotype appeared many times. The chain links TRBV6-6 to TRBJ2-2; D not resolved. V was pared by 3 bases and J by 6 bases, with 5 bases between. This CDR3 has 12 residues. The V gene's germline CDR1 is MNHNY and CDR2 SVGAGI (reference sequence). DNA of the CDR3: TGTGCCAGCAGTTATGGCTCCGGGGAGCTGTTTTTT. This codes for CASSYGSGELFF.

This clonotype was seen at least ten times. With a much larger clone just one base away, this may be a read error. The V gene is TRBV6-2 or TRBV6-3, the J gene TRBJ2-7; 8 bases are shared with TRBD2. CDR1 is MNHEY, CDR2 SVGEGT, per germline. The CDR3 extends over 20 amino acids. V trimming: 4 bases; J trimming: 0 bases; junction bases outside the gene matches: 20. In DNA, the CDR3 is TGTGCCAGCAGTTGGGAGCCTTTGACTAGCGTCGTCCTACCCTCCTACGAGCAGTACTTC. Its translation: CASSWEPLTSVVLPSYEQYF.

This clonotype was observed once. A much bigger clone sits one base away, suggesting this may be a read error. The chain is built from TRBV18 and TRBJ2-5; D is tentatively TRBD1 or TRBD2 (6 bases each). The CDR3 has 15 amino acids. The V gene's germline CDR1 is KGHSH and CDR2 LQKENI. The CDR3 DNA reads as TGTGCCAGCTCACCAACGCAGGGGACGGGAGAGGCCCAGTACTTC. It specifies CASSPTQGTGEAQYF.

The CDR3 sequence is CSGWDGLTYEQYF. The CDR3 bases are TGCAGCGGGTGGGACGGATTAACCTACGAGCAGTACTTC. The V gene is TRBV29-1, the J gene TRBJ2-7; D tentatively fits TRBD1 or TRBD2 (5 bases each). V was clipped by 7 bases and J by 2 bases, with 15 bases between them. The CDR3 is 13 residues long. Looked up from germline, CDR1 is SQVTM and CDR2 is ANQGSEA.

This clonotype was detected ten times or more. The V call is TRBV6-2 or TRBV6-3, the J call TRBJ1-2; D is possibly TRBD1 (5 bases). CDR1 is MNHEY, CDR2 SVGEGT, per germline. The CDR3 is 13 residues long. With 2 bases removed from V and 2 bases from J, the gap between germline ends came to 6 bases. As DNA, the CDR3 is TGTGCCAGCAGTTACGACAGAAACTATGGCTACACCTTC. As protein: CASSYDRNYGYTF.

The chain uses TRBV9 and TRBJ2-3, with 9 bases identical to TRBD1. Germline V gene data show CDR1 as SGDLS and CDR2 as YYNGEE. The trim removed 1 base at V and 11 bases at J, leaving 14 bases unmatched. The CDR3 is made up of 16 amino acids. In DNA form, the CDR3 reads TGTGCCAGCAGCGTATCCGGGACAGGGAGATCCTACGAGCAGTATTTT. It is translated as CASSVSGTGRSYEQYF.

This chain links TRBV7-9 with TRBJ2-3; TRBD2 aligns across 9 bases. CDR3 length: 18 residues. The germline V gene encodes CDR1 SEHNR and CDR2 FQNEAQ (reference sequence). Trimming cost V 4 bases and J 0 bases; bases outside gene matches: 11. Here the CDR3 reads CASSSGVSGGSSTDTQYF. The CDR3, as DNA: TGTGCCAGCAGCTCGGGCGTCAGCGGGGGGTCTAGCACAGATACGCAGTATTTT.

This clonotype showed up many times. This chain links TRBV2 with TRBJ1-1, with D perhaps matching TRBD1 (6 bases). Looked up from germline, CDR1 is SNHLY and CDR2 is FYNNEI. The CDR3 has 13 residues. The ends were cut back, 7 bases at V and 1 base at J, with 10 bases in the middle. CDR3 in DNA: TGTGCCAGCATCGGACAGACGAACACTGAAGCTTTCTTT. It yields the protein CASIGQTNTEAFF. Complete variable domain (other parts from reference TRBV2 and TRBJ1-1): EPEVTQTPSHQVTQMGQEVILRCVPISNHLYFYWYRQILGQKVEFLVSFYNNEISEKSEIFDDQFSVERPDGSNFTLKIRSTKLEDSAMYFCASIGQTNTEAFFGQGTRLTVV.

This clonotype was recorded many times. The chain recombines TRBV20-1 with TRBJ1-1, with no clear D. Germline V CDR1 and CDR2: DFQATT, SNEGSKA (reference sequence). CDR3 length: 13 residues. Trimming took off 4 bases at V and 10 bases at J, with 19 bases between the two ends. For the CDR3, the DNA is TGCAGTGCTACCCCAGTCCGGGCATCGGGAGCTTTCTTT. Residues: CSATPVRASGAFF.

The chain links TRBV5-5 to TRBJ1-5; TRBD1 matches at 7 bases. The germline V gene has CDR1 SGHKS and CDR2 YYEKEE (reference sequence). The CDR3 sequence is 16 residues long. V lost 4 bases to trimming and J lost 0 bases; unmatched junction nucleotides: 7. CDR3 protein: CASSLGQLNSNQPQHF. The CDR3 region has the DNA TGTGCCAGCAGCCTGGGACAGTTAAATAGCAATCAGCCCCAGCATTTT. The full variable domain, with the rest looked up from reference TRBV5-5 and TRBJ1-5, is DAGVTQSPTHLIKTRGQQVTLRCSPISGHKSVSWYQQVLGQGPQFIFQYYEKEERGRGNFPDRFSARQFPNYSSELNVNALLLGDSALYLCASSLGQLNSNQPQHFGDGTRLSIL.

About this clonotype: A read error may be the cause here, since a much bigger clone is one base away. The V and J genes are TRBV7-2 and TRBJ2-1; tentative D call: TRBD1 (6 bases). Trimming left V 7 bases short and J 9 bases short, with 19 bases between. Germline lookup yields CDR1 SGHTA and CDR2 FQGNSA. This CDR3 is built from 14 residues. CDR3 nucleotide sequence: TGTGCCAGCACTAACGTGGGGGCCATGGGTGAGCAGTTCTTC. Translation gives CASTNVGAMGEQFF.

Ten or more counts support this clonotype. The chain uses TRBV2 and TRBJ2-7; D remains ambiguous. Deletions cut 1 base from V and 5 bases from J, with 9 bases between. Germline-derived CDR1 and CDR2 are SNHLY and FYNNEI. The CDR3 runs to 13 residues. CDR3: CASSEGRLNEQYF. CDR3 coding DNA: TGTGCCAGCAGTGAAGGAAGGTTAAACGAGCAGTACTTC.

This clonotype was seen repeatedly, ten times or more. V is TRBV2 and J is TRBJ2-2; 7 bases line up with TRBD2. Per the germline V gene, CDR1 is SNHLY and CDR2 is FYNNEI. This CDR3 comprises 14 residues. V shed 7 bases and J 6 bases; nucleotides not matched to a gene: 8. Here the CDR3 reads CASTRLAGSGELFF. CDR3 nucleotides: TGTGCCAGCACCAGACTAGCAGGATCCGGGGAGCTGTTTTTT.

About this clonotype: A much larger clone sits a single nucleotide away, making a read error possible. This chain uses TRBV29-1 with TRBJ2-5; D unclear. The CDR3 runs 12 residues. In germline, CDR1 is SQVTM, CDR2 ANQGSEA. The CDR3: CSVGNREEAQYF. The CDR3, as DNA: TGCAGCGTTGGTAATAGAGAAGAGGCCCAGTACTTC.

To note about this clonotype: A read error may produce the germline difference seen at one junction end. The rearrangement uses TRBV19 and TRBJ1-5; no reliable D call. Germline V CDR1 and CDR2: LNHDA, SQIVND (reference sequence). CDR3 length: 13 residues. CDR3 in amino acids: CTSSIRIYRPQHF. CDR3 in DNA: TGTACCAGTAGTATTCGCATATATCGGCCCCAGCATTTT.

The chain links TRBV5-4 to TRBJ2-3; D is ambiguous. The J call may be incorrect, as the DNA end agrees better with TRBJ1-5. The germline gives CDR1 SGHNT, CDR2 YYREEE (reference sequence). The CDR3 covers 16 residues. CDR3: CASSPEMGYSTDTQHF. CDR3 nucleotide sequence: TGTGCCAGCAGCCCCGAGATGGGTTACAGCACAGATACGCAGCATTTT.

The sample holds many counts of this clonotype. The J gene is TRBJ1-2, the V gene TRBV29-1; the match to TRBD1 covers 8 bases. The V segment lost 2 bases and the J segment 0 bases; nucleotides outside the gene matches: 14. This CDR3 contains 18 residues. Per the germline V gene, CDR1 is SQVTM and CDR2 is ANQGSEA. The CDR3 spells CSVEMGTLGQGPNYGYTF. For the CDR3, the DNA is TGCAGCGTTGAAATGGGGACCCTAGGACAGGGTCCTAACTATGGCTACACCTTC.

The CDR3 here is CASSYSDSSSSYNSTLHF. For the CDR3, the DNA is TGTGCCAGCAGTTACTCGGACTCCTCGAGCTCCTATAATTCAACACTCCACTTT. The chain links TRBV6-5 to TRBJ1-6; D is unresolved. The ends were cut back, 0 bases at V and 16 bases at J, with 28 bases in the middle. Per the germline V gene, CDR1 is MNHEY and CDR2 is SVGAGI. The CDR3 contains 18 residues.